Listed below are T cell receptor beta chains from one sample, sequenced in a study of T cells in Graves' hyperthyroidism and ophthalmopathy. TCRdb ran MiXCR on the multiplex PCR reads and lists one entry per CDR3 protein. This sample has about 720,000 distinct CDR3 sequences, with roughly 15% found just once. What was sequenced was blood. All receptors come from a man aged 18 to 29 with Graves' hyperthyroidism. The CDR3 runs from the conserved cysteine through the conserved F or W. D genes are given only for firm matches. Size values are once, few and many counts, or a class for expanded clones, and some rows have none.

size: few; D: TRBD1; J: TRBJ2-7; V: TRBV20-1; CDR3: CSARWTGGSYEQYF; DNA: TGCAGTGCTAGATGGACAGGGGGTTCCTACGAGCAGTACTTC
size: few; D: TRBD2; J: TRBJ2-3; V: TRBV4-1; CDR3: CASSPLGRPRAGGASTDTQYF; DNA: TGCGCCAGCAGCCCCCTGGGGAGGCCGCGAGCGGGAGGAGCTTCCACAGATACGCAGTATTTT
size: -; D: -; J: TRBJ2-5; V: TRBV25-1; CDR3: CASTTRETQYF; DNA: TGTGCCAGCACAACGAGGGAGACCCAGTACTTC
size: -; D: -; J: TRBJ2-2; V: TRBV18; CDR3: CASSPRQGYTGELFF; DNA: TGTGCCAGCTCACCGCGGCAGGGGTACACCGGGGAGCTGTTTTTT
size: many; D: -; J: TRBJ2-1; V: TRBV28; CDR3: CASSEYSEQFF; DNA: TGTGCCAGCAGTGAGTACTCAGAGCAGTTCTTC
size: many; D: -; J: TRBJ2-1; V: TRBV7-2; CDR3: CASSLVGWGTEQFF; DNA: TGTGCCAGCAGCTTAGTGGGGTGGGGGACTGAGCAGTTCTTC
size: many; D: TRBD2; J: TRBJ2-1; V: TRBV10-3; CDR3: CARNQLLAGGFNEQFF; DNA: TGTGCCCGTAATCAGTTGCTAGCGGGAGGGTTCAATGAGCAGTTCTTC
size: many; D: -; J: TRBJ2-7; V: TRBV12-3/TRBV12-4; CDR3: CASTSGGEMGEQYF; DNA: TGTGCCAGCACCTCCGGCGGGGAGATGGGGGAGCAGTACTTC
size: many; D: -; J: TRBJ2-5; V: TRBV27; CDR3: CASSLLGAQETQYF; DNA: TGTGCCAGCAGTTTATTGGGGGCTCAAGAGACCCAGTACTTC
size: few; D: -; J: TRBJ2-5; V: TRBV6-2/TRBV6-3; CDR3: CASSYPTQGRKETQYF; DNA: TGTGCCAGCAGTTACCCTACCCAGGGAAGAAAAGAGACCCAGTACTTC
size: many; D: TRBD2; J: TRBJ2-3; V: TRBV11-1; CDR3: CASSLGRTSGRRSDTQYF; DNA: TGTGCCAGCAGCTTAGGACGGACTAGCGGGAGGAGGTCAGATACGCAGTATTTT
size: -; D: -; J: TRBJ2-3; V: TRBV5-1; CDR3: CASSLVSGDPSTDTQYF; DNA: TGCGCCAGCAGCTTAGTTTCTGGGGACCCTAGCACAGATACGCAGTATTTT
size: many; D: TRBD2; J: TRBJ2-3; V: TRBV20-1; CDR3: CSAGSGRSSDTQYF; DNA: TGCAGTGCTGGGAGCGGGAGATCTTCAGATACGCAGTATTTT
size: -; D: -; J: TRBJ1-5; V: TRBV7-3; CDR3: CASSLTVDQPQHF; DNA: TGTGCCAGCAGCTTAACGGTAGATCAGCCCCAGCATTTT
size: many; D: TRBD1; J: TRBJ2-5; V: TRBV6-2/TRBV6-3; CDR3: CASSYSNRDSDRWQETQYF; DNA: TGTGCCAGCAGTTACTCGAATCGGGACAGCGACCGTTGGCAAGAGACCCAGTACTTC
size: many; D: TRBD2; J: TRBJ2-1; V: TRBV20-1; CDR3: CSARRTSGNEQFF; DNA: TGCAGTGCTAGAAGGACTAGCGGGAATGAGCAGTTCTTC
size: -; D: -; J: TRBJ2-3; V: TRBV19; CDR3: CASSITAVVSNRVTDTQYF; DNA: TGTGCCAGTAGTATCACCGCGGTAGTCAGTAACCGCGTCACAGATACGCAGTATTTT
size: few; D: -; J: TRBJ2-2; V: TRBV11-2; CDR3: CASSLIWGNTGELFF; DNA: TGTGCCAGCAGCTTGATCTGGGGTAACACCGGGGAGCTGTTTTTT
size: -; D: -; J: TRBJ2-6; V: TRBV10-3; CDR3: CAIRIQGVVSGANVLTF; DNA: TGTGCCATCAGGATACAGGGAGTAGTTTCTGGGGCCAACGTCCTGACTTTC
size: few; D: TRBD2; J: TRBJ2-2; V: TRBV7-2; CDR3: CASNVAGFTGELFF; DNA: TGTGCCAGCAACGTAGCGGGTTTCACCGGGGAGCTGTTTTTT
size: -; D: -; J: TRBJ1-2; V: TRBV29-1; CDR3: CSVKGGSHYGYTF; DNA: TGCAGCGTTAAAGGGGGATCCCACTATGGCTACACCTTC
size: few; D: TRBD2; J: TRBJ2-7; V: TRBV3-1; CDR3: CASSPDGLAGVEQYF; DNA: TGTGCCAGCAGCCCCGACGGACTAGCGGGAGTCGAGCAGTACTTC
size: few; D: -; J: TRBJ1-3; V: TRBV7-9; CDR3: CASSSPTVAGNTIYF; DNA: TGTGCCAGCAGCTCCCCGACAGTGGCCGGAAACACCATATATTTT
size: few; D: TRBD1; J: TRBJ2-1; V: TRBV28; CDR3: CASRYLRTGGWNEQFF; DNA: TGTGCCAGCAGATACCTTCGGACAGGGGGCTGGAATGAGCAGTTCTTC
size: many; D: TRBD1; J: TRBJ2-5; V: TRBV3-1; CDR3: CASSPDRGRRGQYF; DNA: TGTGCCAGCAGCCCGGACAGGGGGCGTAGGGGCCAGTACTTC
size: few; D: -; J: TRBJ1-2; V: TRBV10-3; CDR3: CAISDDRLKNYGYTF; DNA: TGTGCCATCAGCGATGACAGGTTAAAAAACTATGGCTACACCTTC
size: many; D: TRBD2; J: TRBJ2-7; V: TRBV28; CDR3: CASSSLTSAGYEQYF; DNA: TGTGCCAGCAGTTCCTTAACTAGCGCGGGGTACGAGCAGTACTTC
size: once; D: TRBD2; J: TRBJ2-7; V: TRBV4-2; CDR3: CASSRGRTGGEYEQYF; DNA: TGTGCCAGCAGCCGGGGACGCACGGGAGGGGAATACGAGCAGTACTTC
size: few; D: -; J: TRBJ1-1; V: TRBV9; CDR3: CASSVDPGPNTEAFF; DNA: TGTGCCAGCAGCGTAGATCCCGGACCGAACACTGAAGCTTTCTTT
size: -; D: -; J: TRBJ2-7; V: TRBV2; CDR3: CASSEGQALYEQYF; DNA: TGTGCCAGCAGTGAAGGGCAGGCTCTATACGAGCAGTACTTC